This T cell receptor (beta chain) was identified in a study of Ad26.COV2.S vaccination and SARS-CoV-2 variants. Across the study: Donor got 5x10^10 or 1x10^11 viral particles of Ad26.COV2.S.

The repertoire was sequenced with immunoSEQ multiplex PCR; TCRdb's copy has only in-frame clones and lacks some. This table holds roughly 350,000 clones, about nine tenths found once. This clone was recorded once. The antigen is not known. General study points: Vaccine recipients posted higher spike-specific TCR breadth than their placebo counterparts. Using TCR breadth and depth analyses may have led to underestimated total T cell responses.

Treatment indicated: about 20 received Ad26.COV2.S at low or high dose, single or two shots; roughly five received placebo; per-sample allocation not given. Vaccine and placebo recipients were sampled on day 63 after the first injection. An Ad26 vector was used to express Wuhan-strain SARS-CoV-2 spike as the vaccine. Sample: peripheral blood, taken in a trial of Ad26.COV2.S vaccine versus placebo. The sequence was obtained from a person between 18 and 65 years old who received the Ad26.COV2.S COVID-19 vaccine or a placebo.

The CDR3 DNA is TGTGCCAGCAGCAGGACAGGAAACAATGAGCAGTTCTTC. It specifies CASSRTGNNEQFF. This rearrangement joins TRBV6-5 to TRBJ2-1; TRBD1 matches at 7 bases. The J segment lost 5 bases and the V segment lost 6 bases, leaving 4 bases of the junction unmatched. Germline V CDR1 and CDR2: MNHEY, SVGAGI. CDR3 length: 13 amino acids.